The 23 T cell receptor beta chains presented below share a single source sample, sequenced in a study of TIL therapy for anti-PD-1-resistant metastatic lung cancer. Time point meaning: pre-treatment sample, taken before nivolumab and TIL therapy. The immunoSEQ assay was v3. Using immunoSEQ multiplex PCR, the repertoire was profiled, and TCRdb retains in-frame clones only, with some absent. The sample lists 50,000 to 60,000 clones, approximately 80% occurring once. The sequencing here drew on blood, taken at baseline. All receptors derive from a person aged 25 to 85 with non-small cell lung cancer.

Only a few counts were recorded for this clone. This chain links TRBV24-1 with TRBJ2-4; no firm D call. V lost 2 bases and J 5 bases, leaving 9 bases between the germline ends. The CDR3 consists of 14 residues. Per the germline V gene, CDR1 is KGHDR and CDR2 is SFDVKD. The CDR3 nucleotides read TGTGCCACCAGTGATTCCCTAGTCGAAAACATTCAGTACTTC. Its translation is CATSDSLVENIQYF.

This chain uses TRBV7-9 with TRBJ2-5, with D uncertain. From germline, CDR1 is SEHNR and CDR2 FQNEAQ (reference sequence). Trimming shortened V by 5 bases and J by 5 bases, and 12 bases separated the two germline ends. This CDR3 is 13 amino acids long. The CDR3 spells CASSMGWSETQYF. Here the CDR3 DNA reads TGTGCCAGCAGCATGGGGTGGTCGGAGACCCAGTACTTC. The full variable domain, its missing parts supplied by reference TRBV7-9 and TRBJ2-5, is DTGVSQNPRHKITKRGQNVTFRCDPISEHNRLYWYRQTLGQGPEFLTYFQNEAQLEKSRLLSDRFSAERPKGSFSTLEIQRTEQGDSAMYLCASSMGWSETQYFGPGTRLLVL.

V gene TRBV5-1 combines with J gene TRBJ1-3; no definite D call. Trimming left V 0 bases short and J 4 bases short, with 5 bases between. The CDR3 sequence is 13 residues long. Per germline, CDR1 SGHRS and CDR2 YFSETQ. The CDR3 sequence: CASSLGQGNTIYF. Here the CDR3 DNA reads TGCGCCAGCAGCTTGGGGCAGGGAAACACCATATATTTT.

This chain connects TRBV7-2 to TRBJ2-3; D is perhaps TRBD2 (6 bases). The CDR3 is 14 residues long. In germline, CDR1 is SGHTA, CDR2 FQGNSA. With 2 bases removed from V and 2 bases from J, the gap between germline ends came to 8 bases. CDR3 in amino acids: CASSLRRDTDTQYF. For the CDR3, the DNA is TGTGCCAGCAGCTTAAGGCGGGACACAGATACGCAGTATTTT.

This sequence joins TRBV28 and TRBJ1-2, with 8 bases that match TRBD1. The CDR3 is 12 residues long. V lost 6 bases and J lost 8; bases outside the gene matches: 5. Germline-derived CDR1 and CDR2 are MDHEN and SYDVKM. The CDR3 DNA follows: TGTGCCAGCAGGATACAGGGGGAGGGCTACACCTTC. This translates into CASRIQGEGYTF.

This clone was counted once. This chain uses TRBV4-3 with TRBJ2-5; 11 bases map to TRBD2. V gave up 0 bases and J gave up 2 bases; unmatched junction bases: 2. The CDR3 is 16 residues long. Germline CDR1 is LGHNA and CDR2 is YSLEER. CDR3 in amino acids: CASSQEGTSGQETQYF. Here the CDR3 DNA reads TGCGCCAGCAGCCAAGAGGGGACTAGCGGACAAGAGACCCAGTACTTC.

J is TRBJ1-1 and V is TRBV6-2 or TRBV6-3; 7 bases line up with TRBD1. The germline V gene has CDR1 MNHEY and CDR2 SVGEGT. J was trimmed by 0 bases and V by 2 bases; bases with no gene match: 3. This CDR3 has 15 amino acids. The CDR3 DNA reads as TGTGCCAGCAGTTACGGGACAGATATGAACACTGAAGCTTTCTTT. Its translation is CASSYGTDMNTEAFF.

The genes are TRBV6-6 and TRBJ1-2, with TRBD1 as a possible D gene (5 bases). Trimming cost V 2 bases and J 3 bases, with 16 bases left between them. The CDR3 has 16 residues. Germline CDR1 and CDR2: MNHNY and SVGAGI (reference sequence). This CDR3 reads CASSYLNSQGYYGYTF. Written as DNA, the CDR3 is TGTGCCAGCAGTTACCTTAATTCTCAGGGATACTATGGCTACACCTTC.

The chain recombines TRBV7-9 with TRBJ2-7, with 9 bases lining up with TRBD1. This CDR3 region has 15 residues. The V gene's germline CDR1 is SEHNR and CDR2 FQNEAQ (reference sequence). With V trimmed by 4 bases and J by 3 bases, 7 bases remained unmatched. CDR3 amino acids: CASSWPRDRDYEQYF. CDR3 sequence (DNA): TGTGCCAGCAGCTGGCCCCGGGACAGGGACTACGAGCAGTACTTC.

In this sample, this clone turned up a few times. The V gene is TRBV27, the J gene TRBJ1-5, with D maybe TRBD1 (6 bases). The CDR3 is 15 amino acids. Germline V gene lookup returns CDR1 MNHEY and CDR2 SMNVEV (reference sequence). Trimming cost V 4 bases and J 6 bases, with 16 bases left between them. The CDR3 spells CASSSRLGGTQPQHF. CDR3 in DNA: TGTGCCAGCAGTTCCCGTTTAGGGGGGACTCAGCCCCAGCATTTT.

V gene TRBV27 combines with J gene TRBJ2-7; the D gene is possibly TRBD1 (6 bases). CDR1 and CDR2 (germline): MNHEY, SMNVEV (reference sequence). The CDR3 is made up of 13 amino acids. Deletions cut 5 bases from V and 6 bases from J, with 14 bases between. The chain's CDR3 is CASSVSGVSEQYF. DNA of the CDR3: TGTGCCAGCAGTGTTTCAGGGGTTTCCGAGCAGTACTTC.

In this sample, this clone turned up once. The chain employs TRBV7-3 and TRBJ2-3, with 11 positions matching TRBD2. Looked up from germline, CDR1 is SGHTA and CDR2 is FQGTGA. The trim removed 3 bases at V and 9 bases at J, leaving 8 bases unmatched. This CDR3 is 15 amino acids long. In DNA, the CDR3 is TGTGCCAGCAGCTTTAATAGCGGGAGGGCCTCGACGCAGTATTTT. It is translated as CASSFNSGRASTQYF.

The V gene is TRBV19, the J gene TRBJ2-6; D might be TRBD2 (6 bases). Germline values: CDR1 LNHDA, CDR2 SQIVND (reference sequence). The CDR3 is made up of 16 amino acids. Trimming cost V 6 bases and J 1 base, with 13 bases left between them. CDR3 residues: CASSGGRVSGANVLTF. CDR3 DNA: TGTGCCAGTAGCGGGGGACGGGTGTCTGGGGCCAACGTCCTGACTTTC.

CDR3 nucleotides: TGTGCCAGCAGCCAAGATAACGGAGGGGCCTACGAGCAGTACTTC. Protein sequence: CASSQDNGGAYEQYF. J is TRBJ2-7 and V is TRBV4-2; TRBD2 might be the D (6 bases). CDR1 is LGHNA, CDR2 YNFKEQ, per germline. The CDR3 loop spans 15 amino acids. Trimming took 0 bases from V and 2 from J, leaving 11 bases between them.

This chain connects TRBV5-1 to TRBJ2-5; a possible D gene is TRBD2 (6 bases). Germline-derived CDR1 and CDR2 are SGHRS and YFSETQ. This CDR3 region has 14 residues. V lost 0 bases and J lost 3, with 9 bases in between. Written as DNA, the CDR3 is TGCGCCAGCAGCTTGGGGAGGGGAGAAGAGACCCAGTACTTC. Translation: CASSLGRGEETQYF.

A single count supports this clone. The chain uses TRBV19 and TRBJ1-5, with a tentative D call TRBD1 (6 bases). The CDR3 is made up of 15 amino acids. V lost 3 bases and J lost 2, with 11 bases in between. From germline, CDR1 is LNHDA and CDR2 SQIVND (reference sequence). The DNA for the CDR3 is TGTGCCAGTAGTATCGCAGGGGTGGGCAATCAGCCCCAGCATTTT. Its translation is CASSIAGVGNQPQHF.

The chain recombines TRBV6-1 with TRBJ1-2; D unclear. The CDR3 length is 13 residues. V was pared by 2 bases and J by 0 bases, with 4 bases between. The germline CDR1 and CDR2 sequences are MNHNS and SASEGT. CDR3 coding DNA: TGTGCCAGCAGTGAAAGACCTAACTATGGCTACACCTTC. Translation: CASSERPNYGYTF.

This clone was detected only a few times. The V gene is TRBV3-1 (or the pseudogene TRBV3-2), the J gene TRBJ2-7; D may be TRBD1 (5 bases). This CDR3 has 14 amino acids. Trimming took 3 bases from V and 4 from J, leaving 13 bases between them. Per germline, CDR1 LGHDT and CDR2 YNNKEL (reference sequence). DNA for the CDR3: TGTGCCAGCAGCCATTCCGACAGACGATACGAGCAGTACTTC. Its translation is CASSHSDRRYEQYF.

V and J are TRBV27 and TRBJ1-1; D is possibly TRBD1 (6 bases). The CDR3 consists of 14 residues. Trimming removed 2 bases from V and 0 bases from J, with 7 bases in between. Germline V gives CDR1 MNHEY, CDR2 SMNVEV (reference sequence). The DNA of the CDR3 is TGTGCCAGCAGTTTACGGGGGCTGAACACTGAAGCTTTCTTT. Residues: CASSLRGLNTEAFF.

The chain employs TRBV5-1 and TRBJ1-1; the match to TRBD1 covers 7 bases. The CDR3 runs to 14 residues. Germline V gives CDR1 SGHRS, CDR2 YFSETQ. With 4 bases clipped from V and 8 bases from J, the junction kept 11 bases outside the gene matches. Here the CDR3 reads CASSPGTVETEAFF. As DNA, the CDR3 is TGCGCCAGCAGCCCAGGGACAGTAGAAACCGAAGCTTTCTTT.

The chain uses TRBV24-1 and TRBJ2-5, with a tentative D call TRBD1 (6 bases). Germline CDR1 is KGHDR and CDR2 is SFDVKD. The CDR3 runs 14 residues. V lost 4 bases, J lost 2 bases, and 10 bases lay in between. The CDR3 sequence is CATSEGGSQETQYF. For the CDR3, the DNA is TGTGCCACCAGTGAAGGGGGTAGTCAAGAGACCCAGTACTTC.

The rearrangement links TRBV2 to TRBJ2-3; perhaps TRBD1 as D (6 bases). In germline, CDR1 is SNHLY, CDR2 FYNNEI. V lost 3 bases, J lost 2 bases, and 12 bases lay in between. The CDR3 sequence is 15 residues long. In nucleotides, the CDR3 is TGTGCCAGCAGTGAGGGGGCTCCTAACACAGATACGCAGTATTTT. Residues: CASSEGAPNTDTQYF.

The J gene is TRBJ2-1, the V gene TRBV3-1 (or the pseudogene TRBV3-2); 8 bases line up with TRBD2. The CDR3 is 13 amino acids. Per germline, CDR1 LGHDT and CDR2 YNNKEL (reference sequence). V lost 1 base, J lost 9 bases, and 2 bases stayed unmatched. Here the CDR3 DNA reads TGTGCCAGCAGCCAAGGACGGGAGGGTGAGCAGTTCTTC. Amino acids: CASSQGREGEQFF.